This T cell receptor (beta chain) was observed in a study of cytomegalovirus exposure and HLA in healthy donors. General study results and limits: TCR beta sequences reportedly predicted most subjects' HLA-A and HLA-B alleles accurately.

Regarding this clone: Its target is not known.

V was trimmed by 5 bases and J by 2 bases, leaving 13 bases between them. The CDR3 runs 15 residues. The germline gives CDR1 SGHNT, CDR2 YENEEA. The PCR ran on 60 Vbeta and 13 Jbeta primers. TCRdb's table, derived via immunoSEQ multiplex PCR, lists solely in-frame clones and lacks some. Of around 120,000 clones in the sample, roughly 80% were seen once. The receptor's source is a man in his 60s in good health and CMV-seropositive. Sequencing was carried out using PBMCs. This rearrangement joins TRBV11-3 to TRBJ1-3; tentatively, D is TRBD1 (5 bases). CDR3 amino acids: CASSPGGDAGNTIYF. CDR3 DNA sequence: TGTGCCAGCAGCCCGGGGGGGGACGCTGGAAACACCATATATTTT.